This T cell receptor (beta chain) was identified during a study of blood T cell repertoires in COVID-19. In the study overall: The study drew acute and convalescent COVID-19 samples from the United States, Italy and Spain.

Authors' data handling: Estimation of nucleated cell counts relied on the amplification of reference gene primers. Repertoires were generated with immunoSEQ multiplex PCR, while TCRdb's copy carries only in-frame clones and drops some. The V and J calls and clone size are taken from that table; D and trimming were inferred from the DNA. The table includes under 250,000 clones, approximately 84% detected once. Seattle's cohort entered during active infection and was followed longitudinally. Comment on this clone: At the DNA level, this CDR3 is encoded by other sequences in the same sample as well.

The CDR3 covers 15 residues. From germline, CDR1 is SGHAT and CDR2 FQNNGV. V gave up 4 bases and J gave up 3 bases; unmatched junction bases: 6. The origin of this receptor is a man aged 50 or older with COVID-19, enrolled during active disease. V and J are TRBV11-2 and TRBJ2-3; 8 bases fit TRBD2. The sequenced sample consisted of peripheral blood. DNA for the CDR3: TGTGCCAGCAGCTCCCCTAGCGGGCTAACAGATACGCAGTATTTT. It yields the protein CASSSPSGLTDTQYF.